This T cell receptor (beta chain) was recovered during a study of cytomegalovirus exposure and HLA in healthy donors. As to this clone: Antigen specificity is unknown.

Study-level results: Some TCR beta chains (about 170 of them) were listed as cytomegalovirus-associated. Later analysis identified several of the most significant clusters that appeared linked to common viral pathogens. Under in vitro conditions, three CMV-associated chains were confirmed as specific for CMV antigens.

Researchers ran the PCR with 60 Vbeta and 13 Jbeta primers. Sequencing was performed with immunoSEQ multiplex PCR; in TCRdb, only in-frame clones are kept and a portion is missing. Of roughly 120,000 clones in the sample, under 85% were seen once. The sample was PBMCs. The clonotype originates from a woman aged 40 to 50 in good health and CMV-seropositive.

The CDR3 here is CASSRDRGNTDTQYF. DNA for the CDR3: TGTGCCAGCAGTAGGGACAGGGGAAACACAGATACGCAGTATTTT. The chain combines TRBV2 with TRBJ2-3, with TRBD1 matching over 10 bases. The V segment lost 5 bases and the J segment 2 bases; nucleotides outside the gene matches: 4. The CDR3 loop spans 15 amino acids. Germline V gene data show CDR1 as SNHLY and CDR2 as FYNNEI.